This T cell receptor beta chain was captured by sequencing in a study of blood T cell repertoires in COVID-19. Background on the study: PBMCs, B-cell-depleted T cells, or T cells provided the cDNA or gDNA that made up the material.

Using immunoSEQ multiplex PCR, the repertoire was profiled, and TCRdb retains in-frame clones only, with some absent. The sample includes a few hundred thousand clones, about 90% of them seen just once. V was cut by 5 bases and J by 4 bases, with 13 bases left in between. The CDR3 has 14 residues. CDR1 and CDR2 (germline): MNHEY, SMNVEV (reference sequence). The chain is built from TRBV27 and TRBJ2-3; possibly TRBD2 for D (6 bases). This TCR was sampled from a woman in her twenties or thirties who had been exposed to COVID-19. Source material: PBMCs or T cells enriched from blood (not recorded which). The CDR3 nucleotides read TGTGCCAGCAGTCCGACTTGGGGGGCAGATACGCAGTATTTT. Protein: CASSPTWGADTQYF.